Described below is a single T cell receptor beta chain sequence and its context. Its antigen is currently unknown. Authors' processing steps: ImmunoSEQ yielded junction-only sequences lacking quality scores, so filtering differed. The data were produced by immunoSEQ multiplex PCR, yet TCRdb's version contains in-frame clones alone and is incomplete. V and J calls and clone size are those listed in that table; D and trimming were worked out from the DNA. The table includes about 2,500,000 clones, more than 90% detected once. This sample is drawn from a study of shared clonotypes between healthy human individuals. Background on the study: CD8 memory received one plate per donor, CD8 naive two, CD4 memory three and CD4 naive three.

General study results and limits: Blood was the sole source, and tissue repertoires probably differ. In a handful of donors, around 5% of naive CD4 clonotypes appeared in common.

From germline, CDR1 is SGHTA and CDR2 FQGNSA. V lost 3 bases and J lost 13; bases outside the gene matches: 7. The CDR3 is 14 residues long. The specimen was naive CD4+ T cells sorted from blood. As to subset: CD45RA+ positively selected. The sequence came from a man younger than 35 in good health. This chain uses TRBV7-2 with TRBJ2-2; TRBD2 agrees at 11 bases. The CDR3, as DNA: TGTGCCAGCAGCTTCCGGACTAGCGGGCCTCGGCTGTTTTTT. Residues: CASSFRTSGPRLFF.